Below are 27 T cell receptor beta chains sequenced from a single sample in a study of cytomegalovirus exposure and HLA in healthy donors. PCR primers comprised 60 Vbeta and 13 Jbeta primers. Sequenced by immunoSEQ multiplex PCR; TCRdb stores in-frame clones only, minus some. The table shows roughly 130,000 clones, with around 80% occurring only once. Sequencing was done on a sample of PBMCs. The receptors derive from a man aged 35 to 55 in good health and CMV-seronegative.

The rearrangement uses TRBV28 and TRBJ2-3, with D possibly TRBD2 on 5 matching bases. Between the trimmed V and J ends, which lost 8 bases and 0 bases, there was a span of 12 bases. This CDR3 is 14 amino acids long. Germline-derived CDR1 and CDR2 are MDHEN and SYDVKM. The CDR3 nucleotides are TGTGCCAGCTTAAGTGGGAGAAGCACAGATACGCAGTATTTT. This codes for CASLSGRSTDTQYF.

In its sample, this clone was seen a few times. V usage is TRBV2 and J usage is TRBJ2-5, with 7 bases identical to TRBD2. Germline V lookup: CDR1 SNHLY, CDR2 FYNNEI. V trimming: 8 bases; J trimming: 3 bases; junction bases outside the gene matches: 12. The CDR3 consists of 15 residues. CDR3 amino acids: CASSRRGSGEETQYF. CDR3 nucleotide sequence: TGTGCCAGCTCCCGGAGGGGCAGCGGGGAAGAGACCCAGTACTTC.

The chain links TRBV2 to TRBJ2-3; D remains ambiguous. The CDR3 runs to 13 residues. From germline, CDR1 is SNHLY and CDR2 FYNNEI. V lost 7 bases and J lost 4, with 12 bases in between. CDR3 DNA sequence: TGTGCCAGCACTCCCGGTACCGCAGATACGCAGTATTTT. It yields the protein CASTPGTADTQYF.

Only one count was recorded for this clone. This chain joins TRBV11-2 and TRBJ1-1; D remains ambiguous. This CDR3 spans 13 amino acids. Germline assignment: CDR1 SGHAT and CDR2 FQNNGV. The V end lost 5 bases, the J end lost 3 bases, and 10 bases lay between the germline ends. CDR3 protein: CASSPVPDTEAFF. CDR3 bases: TGTGCCAGCAGCCCGGTCCCGGACACTGAAGCTTTCTTT.

This chain joins TRBV12-5 and TRBJ1-3; D gene uncertain. Trimming left V 6 bases short and J 7 bases short, with 19 bases between. Per germline, CDR1 LGHNT and CDR2 FRNRAP. The CDR3 is made up of 15 amino acids. CDR3: CASGIGSPVGNTIYF. CDR3 DNA sequence: TGTGCTAGTGGGATTGGGAGCCCGGTGGGGAACACCATATATTTT.

The V call is TRBV2, the J call TRBJ1-2, with TRBD1 identical over 7 bases. CDR1 and CDR2 from the germline V gene are SNHLY and FYNNEI. The V segment lost 8 bases and the J segment 0 bases; nucleotides outside the gene matches: 9. The CDR3 spans 15 residues. The chain's CDR3 is CASPRDSYANYGYTF. The CDR3 DNA sequence: TGTGCCAGCCCAAGGGACAGCTATGCTAACTATGGCTACACCTTC.

This sequence joins TRBV9 and TRBJ2-3; TRBD2 matches 13 bases. V lost 2 bases and J lost 4; bases outside the gene matches: 7. The CDR3 extends over 17 amino acids. The germline gives CDR1 SGDLS, CDR2 YYNGEE. Written as DNA, the CDR3 is TGTGCCAGCAGCGTCGGACTAGCGGGAGCTAGGGCAGATACGCAGTATTTT. It codes for CASSVGLAGARADTQYF.

Here the CDR3 reads CASSQDPPSSYNEQFF. In nucleotides, the CDR3 is TGCGCCAGCAGCCAAGATCCGCCGAGCTCCTACAATGAGCAGTTCTTC. The genes are TRBV4-1 and TRBJ2-1; D not resolved. Germline V gene lookup returns CDR1 MGHRA and CDR2 YSYEKL. Trimming cost V 0 bases and J 0 bases, with 9 bases left between them. The CDR3 loop spans 16 amino acids.

The table lists this clone with a count of one. DNA of the CDR3: TGTGCCAGCAGCCTCAACGGAGTTCTATATGGCTACACCTTC. Its protein product is CASSLNGVLYGYTF. The rearrangement links TRBV14 to TRBJ1-2; no firm D call. The germline gives CDR1 SGHDN, CDR2 FVKESK. V lost 4 bases and J 5 bases, leaving 14 bases between the germline ends. CDR3 length equals 14 residues.

CDR3 nucleotides: TGCAGCGTTGAAGATTCTAGGGGGGGATACAATGAGCAGTTCTTC. Its protein product is CSVEDSRGGYNEQFF. V gene TRBV29-1 combines with J gene TRBJ2-1; the D gene is possibly TRBD2 (7 bases). The CDR3 is 15 residues long. Germline CDR1 SQVTM, CDR2 ANQGSEA. V was trimmed by 0 bases and J by 4 bases, leaving 13 bases between them.

The V and J genes are TRBV14 and TRBJ2-5; unclear D gene. The V end lost 0 bases, the J end lost 13 bases, and 12 bases lay between the germline ends. In germline, CDR1 is SGHDN, CDR2 FVKESK. This CDR3 is 12 amino acids long. CDR3 residues: CASSQDFTTVYF. CDR3 nucleotides: TGTGCCAGCAGCCAAGATTTCACTACCGTGTACTTC.

In the case of this clone: A junction end diverges from the germline sequence, so it may reflect a read error. The chain joins TRBV7-9 to TRBJ2-7; 9 bases align to TRBD1. CDR3 length equals 15 residues. Germline V lookup: CDR1 SEHNR, CDR2 FQNEAQ (reference sequence). CDR3 in DNA: TGTTCCAGCAGCTCCCCGGGACAGGGCCCCTACGAGCAGTACTTC. Its protein is CSSSSPGQGPYEQYF. The full variable domain, its missing parts supplied by reference TRBV7-9 and TRBJ2-7, is DTGVSQNPRHKITKRGQNVTFRCDPISEHNRLYWYRQTLGQGPEFLTYFQNEAQLEKSRLLSDRFSAERPKGSFSTLEIQRTEQGDSAMYLCSSSSPGQGPYEQYFGPGTRLTVT.

The chain has TRBV6-1 and TRBJ2-3; TRBD1 matches at 9 bases. J gave up 1 base and V 4 bases, and 0 bases lay outside the gene matches. The length of the CDR3 is 14 residues. Per the germline V gene, CDR1 is MNHNS and CDR2 is SASEGT. CDR3 residues: CASSGQGGTDTQYF. Written as DNA, the CDR3 is TGTGCCAGCAGTGGACAGGGGGGCACAGATACGCAGTATTTT.

The gene calls are TRBV20-1 and TRBJ2-7, with TRBD1 matching over 7 bases. CDR3 length equals 11 residues. Trimming removed 6 bases from V and 5 bases from J; junction bases left unmatched: 4. Germline V gene data show CDR1 as DFQATT and CDR2 as SNEGSKA (reference sequence). The CDR3 spells CSADDRDEQYF. CDR3 nucleotide sequence: TGCAGTGCGGATGACAGGGACGAGCAGTACTTC.

V is TRBV6-5 and J is TRBJ2-3; possible D gene TRBD1, 5 bases. This CDR3 contains 14 residues. V shed 6 bases and J shed 0 bases, with 10 bases lying between them. Germline CDR1 MNHEY, CDR2 SVGAGI. The CDR3 region is CASSPDSSTDTQYF. The CDR3 DNA sequence: TGTGCCAGCAGCCCTGACAGTAGCACAGATACGCAGTATTTT.

The gene calls are TRBV7-3 and TRBJ1-1; TRBD1 aligns across 8 bases. V trimming: 1 base; J trimming: 4 bases; junction bases outside the gene matches: 17. The CDR3 loop spans 19 amino acids. Germline CDR1 reads SGHTA; CDR2 reads FQGTGA. The CDR3 bases are TGTGCCAGCAGCTTAAGTAGGAAGGGACAGGCATCCTCGGTCACTGAAGCTTTCTTT. It codes for CASSLSRKGQASSVTEAFF.

V gene TRBV2 combines with J gene TRBJ2-3, with 10 bases identical to TRBD2. This CDR3 comprises 15 residues. With V trimmed by 7 bases and J by 0 bases, 4 bases remained unmatched. Germline-derived CDR1 and CDR2 are SNHLY and FYNNEI. CDR3 sequence (DNA): TGTGCCAGCACTCTGACTAGCGGGAGCACAGATACGCAGTATTTT. Its protein is CASTLTSGSTDTQYF. Variable domain in full (rest from reference TRBV2 and TRBJ2-3): EPEVTQTPSHQVTQMGQEVILRCVPISNHLYFYWYRQILGQKVEFLVSFYNNEISEKSEIFDDQFSVERPDGSNFTLKIRSTKLEDSAMYFCASTLTSGSTDTQYFGPGTRLTVL.

This chain joins TRBV27 and TRBJ1-4; D not resolved. In germline, CDR1 is MNHEY, CDR2 SMNVEV (reference sequence). This CDR3 is 14 amino acids long. Trimming took 1 base from V and 7 from J, leaving 10 bases between them. The CDR3 spells CASSLLGRGEKLFF. CDR3 nucleotide sequence: TGTGCCAGCAGTTTATTGGGTCGGGGTGAAAAACTGTTTTTT.

The chain links TRBV11-2 to TRBJ2-3, with 12 bases aligning to TRBD1. From germline, CDR1 is SGHAT and CDR2 FQNNGV. The CDR3 loop spans 17 amino acids. With V trimmed by 5 bases and J by 4 bases, 10 bases remained unmatched. The chain's CDR3 is CASSDRWGQGASDTQYF. The DNA for the CDR3 is TGTGCCAGCAGCGACCGGTGGGGACAGGGGGCATCAGATACGCAGTATTTT.

The V call is TRBV14, the J call TRBJ2-7; 11 bases align to TRBD1. This CDR3 comprises 13 residues. Germline CDR1 SGHDN, CDR2 FVKESK. V lost 10 bases, J lost 4 bases, and 6 bases stayed unmatched. The CDR3 region is CATSGTGGYEQYF. CDR3 sequence (DNA): TGTGCCACTTCCGGGACAGGGGGTTACGAGCAGTACTTC. Based on the CDR3 plus reference TRBV14 and TRBJ2-7, the full variable domain is EAGVTQFPSHSVIEKGQTVTLRCDPISGHDNLYWYRRVMGKEIKFLLHFVKESKQDESGMPNNRFLAERTGGTYSTLKVQPAELEDSGVYFCATSGTGGYEQYFGPGTRLTVT.

The CDR3 region is CSGTGAREQYF. The CDR3 nucleotides read TGCAGCGGGACAGGGGCCCGCGAGCAGTACTTC. J is TRBJ2-7 and V is TRBV29-1, with TRBD1 matching 9 bases. Trimming cost V 7 bases and J 6 bases; bases outside gene matches: 4. Germline CDR1 reads SQVTM; CDR2 reads ANQGSEA. CDR3 length equals 11 residues.

This chain uses TRBV5-1 with TRBJ2-3, with 11 bases matching TRBD2. V lost 4 bases to trimming and J lost 4 bases; unmatched junction nucleotides: 8. The CDR3 is made up of 16 amino acids. The germline V gene encodes CDR1 SGHRS and CDR2 YFSETQ. For the CDR3, the DNA is TGCGCCAGCAGCCCAATAGCGGGGGGGCCGTCAGATACGCAGTATTTT. This translates into CASSPIAGGPSDTQYF. Based on the CDR3 plus reference TRBV5-1 and TRBJ2-3, the full variable domain is KAGVTQTPRYLIKTRGQQVTLSCSPISGHRSVSWYQQTPGQGLQFLFEYFSETQRNKGNFPGRFSGRQFSNSRSEMNVSTLELGDSALYLCASSPIAGGPSDTQYFGPGTRLTVL.

V is TRBV11-2 and J is TRBJ2-5, with D tentatively TRBD2 (5 bases). Germline assignment: CDR1 SGHAT and CDR2 FQNNGV. This CDR3 has 14 amino acids. V was clipped by 6 bases and J by 2 bases, with 13 bases between them. CDR3 loop: CASSLAWVQETQYF. The DNA of the CDR3 is TGTGCCAGCAGTCTAGCATGGGTTCAAGAGACCCAGTACTTC.

The rearrangement links TRBV9 to TRBJ1-4; D call uncertain. Germline V gene lookup returns CDR1 SGDLS and CDR2 YYNGEE. Trimming removed 0 bases from V and 2 bases from J, with 5 bases in between. The CDR3 consists of 14 residues. The CDR3 bases are TGTGCCAGCAGCGTAGGAGGGACTAATGAAAAACTGTTTTTT. Translation gives CASSVGGTNEKLFF.

J is TRBJ1-5 and V is TRBV7-8, with 10 bases aligning to TRBD1. The length of the CDR3 is 17 residues. J was trimmed by 4 bases and V by 5 bases; bases with no gene match: 11. Per the germline V gene, CDR1 is SGHVS and CDR2 is FQNEAQ. CDR3 sequence reads: CASSATGTGAWNQPQHF. CDR3 nucleotides: TGTGCCAGCAGCGCCACCGGGACAGGGGCATGGAATCAGCCCCAGCATTTT.

The J gene is TRBJ2-7, the V gene TRBV19; perhaps TRBD1 as D (5 bases). CDR1 is LNHDA, CDR2 SQIVND, per germline (reference sequence). The CDR3 contains 15 residues. Trimming left V 6 bases short and J 1 base short, with 16 bases between. In nucleotides, the CDR3 is TGTGCCAGTAGGAGGACACCTACCCTTTCCTACGAGCAGTACTTC. Translating gives CASRRTPTLSYEQYF.

This sequence joins TRBV5-1 and TRBJ2-7, with TRBD1 as a possible D gene (5 bases). Germline V gives CDR1 SGHRS, CDR2 YFSETQ. This CDR3 has 15 amino acids. Trimming took 0 bases from V and 3 from J, leaving 13 bases between them. The CDR3 loop reads CASSLGPGLIYEQYF. As DNA, the CDR3 is TGCGCCAGCAGCTTGGGGCCAGGGTTGATCTACGAGCAGTACTTC.